The clone carrying this T cell receptor beta chain was counted ten times or more. The antigen is unknown. Researchers took RNA transcripts and amplified TCR beta CDR3 regions from them. Amplification began with first-round RT-PCR using HTBI primers, then second-round multiplex PCR was performed. Each CDR3 protein gets one entry after TCRdb re-called the multiplex PCR reads with MiXCR. The data show about 500,000 distinct CDR3 sequences, around 15% seen once. In germline, CDR1 is MDHEN, CDR2 SYDVKM. This CDR3 is built from 15 residues. V gave up 3 bases and J gave up 4 bases; unmatched junction bases: 6. This entry belongs to a study of Graves' ophthalmopathy and Graves' hyperthyroidism. General observations from the study: Ophthalmopathy progression was predicted by the model at approximately 71% sensitivity and approximately 73% specificity. For separating ophthalmopathy from stable hyperthyroidism, a 13-signature model gave almost 90% sensitivity and roughly 77% specificity.

Ophthalmopathic donors had moderate-to-severe activity, CAS ≥3 and NOSPECS ≥4, with disease that had lasted under 3 months. Other autoimmune disease, uncontrolled infection, pregnancy and lactation led to exclusion. The source of this sequence is a woman in her twenties or thirties with Graves' ophthalmopathy. The genes are TRBV28 and TRBJ1-2; 9 bases map to TRBD1. The sequenced material came from blood. The CDR3 is CASSFATGGSYGYTF. The CDR3 DNA reads as TGTGCCAGCAGTTTCGCAACAGGGGGCTCCTATGGCTACACCTTC.